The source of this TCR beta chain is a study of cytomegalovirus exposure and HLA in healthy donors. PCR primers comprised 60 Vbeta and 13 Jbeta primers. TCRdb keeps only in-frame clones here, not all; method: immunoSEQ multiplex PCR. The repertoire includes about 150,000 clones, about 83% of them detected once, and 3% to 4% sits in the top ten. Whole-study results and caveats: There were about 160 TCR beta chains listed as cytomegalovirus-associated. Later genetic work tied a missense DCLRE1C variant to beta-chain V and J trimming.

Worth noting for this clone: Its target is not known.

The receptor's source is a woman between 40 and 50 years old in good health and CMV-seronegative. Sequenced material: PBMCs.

The CDR3 loop is CASSGPGGGSTDTQYF. DNA of the CDR3: TGTGCCAGCAGTGGCCCCGGGGGAGGAAGCACAGATACGCAGTATTTT. This chain connects TRBV2 to TRBJ2-3; D is possibly TRBD2 (6 bases). The CDR3 is 16 residues long. Per germline, CDR1 SNHLY and CDR2 FYNNEI. Trimming stripped 4 bases from V and 0 bases from J, with 14 bases between.